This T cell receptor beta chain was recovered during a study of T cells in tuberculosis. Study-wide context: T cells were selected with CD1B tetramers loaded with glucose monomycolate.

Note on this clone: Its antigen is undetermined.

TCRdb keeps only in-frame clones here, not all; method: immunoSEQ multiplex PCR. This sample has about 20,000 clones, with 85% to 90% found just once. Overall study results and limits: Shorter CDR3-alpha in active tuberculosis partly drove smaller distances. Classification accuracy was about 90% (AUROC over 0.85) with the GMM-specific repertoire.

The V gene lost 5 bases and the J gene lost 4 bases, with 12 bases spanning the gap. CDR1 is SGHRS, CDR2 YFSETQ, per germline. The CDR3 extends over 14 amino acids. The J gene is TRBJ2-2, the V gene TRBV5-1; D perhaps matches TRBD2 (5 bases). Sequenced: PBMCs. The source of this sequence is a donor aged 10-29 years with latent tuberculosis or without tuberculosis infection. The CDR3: CASRGRLGTGELFF. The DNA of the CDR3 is TGCGCCAGCAGAGGGAGACTGGGCACCGGGGAGCTGTTTTTT.